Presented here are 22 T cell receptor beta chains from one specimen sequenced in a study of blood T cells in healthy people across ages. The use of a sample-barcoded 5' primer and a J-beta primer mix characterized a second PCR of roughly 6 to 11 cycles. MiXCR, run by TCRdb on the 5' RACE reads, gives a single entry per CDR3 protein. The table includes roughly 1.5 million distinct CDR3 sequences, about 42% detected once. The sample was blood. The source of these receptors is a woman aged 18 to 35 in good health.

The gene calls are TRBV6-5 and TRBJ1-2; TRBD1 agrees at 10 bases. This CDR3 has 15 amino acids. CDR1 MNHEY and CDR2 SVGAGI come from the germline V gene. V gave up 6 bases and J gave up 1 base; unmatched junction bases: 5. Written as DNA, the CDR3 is TGTGCCAGCAGAAGGGACAGGGGAAATAACTATGGCTACACCTTC. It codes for CASRRDRGNNYGYTF.

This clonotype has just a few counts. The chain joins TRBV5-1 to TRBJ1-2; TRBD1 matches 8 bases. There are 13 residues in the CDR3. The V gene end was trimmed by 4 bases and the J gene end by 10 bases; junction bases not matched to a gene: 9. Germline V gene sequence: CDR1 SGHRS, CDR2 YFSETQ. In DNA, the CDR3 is TGCGCCAGCAGCAATGTCGGGACAGGAAACTACACCTTC. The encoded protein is CASSNVGTGNYTF.

The CDR3 region is CASSYSRLAGINEQFF. DNA for the CDR3: TGTGCCAGCAGTTACTCGAGGCTAGCGGGGATTAATGAGCAGTTCTTC. The gene calls are TRBV6-5 and TRBJ2-1, with 9 bases matching TRBD2. In germline, CDR1 is MNHEY, CDR2 SVGAGI. CDR3 length: 16 amino acids. The J segment lost 7 bases and the V segment lost 0 bases, leaving 7 bases of the junction unmatched.

In DNA, the CDR3 is TGCAGTGCTAGAGCCCTAGGGGATGAGAGCTATGGCTACACCTTC. This sequence encodes CSARALGDESYGYTF. The rearrangement joins TRBV20-1 to TRBJ1-2; D perhaps matches TRBD1 (5 bases). There are 15 residues in the CDR3. V dropped 1 base and J dropped 4 bases, with 16 bases sitting between them. The germline V gene has CDR1 DFQATT and CDR2 SNEGSKA (reference sequence).

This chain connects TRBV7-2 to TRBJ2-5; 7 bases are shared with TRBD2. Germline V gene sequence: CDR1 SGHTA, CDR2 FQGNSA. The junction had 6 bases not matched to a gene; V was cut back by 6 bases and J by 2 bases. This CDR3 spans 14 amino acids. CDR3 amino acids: CASSRVAGQETQYF. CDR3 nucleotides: TGTGCCAGCAGTCGTGTAGCGGGTCAAGAGACCCAGTACTTC.

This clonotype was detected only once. In nucleotides, the CDR3 is TGCAGTGCTATGTATGGCGGGGCAGGAAATGAGCAGTACTTC. It is translated as CSAMYGGAGNEQYF. The chain recombines TRBV20-1 with TRBJ2-7; the D gene is possibly TRBD2 (6 bases). V was shortened by 4 bases and J by 7 bases, with 20 bases between the two germline ends. CDR1 and CDR2 from the germline V gene are DFQATT and SNEGSKA (reference sequence). CDR3 length: 14 residues.

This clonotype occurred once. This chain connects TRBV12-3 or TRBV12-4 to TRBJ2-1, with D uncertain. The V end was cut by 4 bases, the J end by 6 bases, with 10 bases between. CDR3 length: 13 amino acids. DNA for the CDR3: TGTGCCAGCAGTTCTACCCCGGGCAATGAGCAGTTCTTC. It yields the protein CASSSTPGNEQFF.

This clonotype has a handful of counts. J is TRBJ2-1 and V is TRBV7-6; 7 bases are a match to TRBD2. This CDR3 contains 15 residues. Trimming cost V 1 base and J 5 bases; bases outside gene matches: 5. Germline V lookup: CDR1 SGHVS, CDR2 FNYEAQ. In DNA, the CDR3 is TGTGCCAGCAGCTTAGTTAGCGGGCGACACAATGAGCAGTTCTTC. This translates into CASSLVSGRHNEQFF.

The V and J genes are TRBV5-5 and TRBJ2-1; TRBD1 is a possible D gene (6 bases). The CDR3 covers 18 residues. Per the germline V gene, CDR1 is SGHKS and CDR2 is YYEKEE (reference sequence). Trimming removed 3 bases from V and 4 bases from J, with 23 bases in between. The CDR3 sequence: CASSWGPQGSGGYNEQFF. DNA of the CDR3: TGTGCCAGCAGCTGGGGGCCACAGGGCTCTGGTGGGTACAATGAGCAGTTCTTC.

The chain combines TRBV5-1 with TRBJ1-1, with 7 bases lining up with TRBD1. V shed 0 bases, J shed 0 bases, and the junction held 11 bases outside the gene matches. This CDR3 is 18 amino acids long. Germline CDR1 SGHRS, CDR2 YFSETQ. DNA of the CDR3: TGCGCCAGCAGCTTGGGGCAGGGGGACCCCCTCATGAACACTGAAGCTTTCTTT. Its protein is CASSLGQGDPLMNTEAFF.

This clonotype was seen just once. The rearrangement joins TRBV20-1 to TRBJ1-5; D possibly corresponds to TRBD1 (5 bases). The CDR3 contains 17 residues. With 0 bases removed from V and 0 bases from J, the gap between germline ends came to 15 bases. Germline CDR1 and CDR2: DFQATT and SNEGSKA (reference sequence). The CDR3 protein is CSARDGQDTDSNQPQHF. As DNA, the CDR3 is TGCAGTGCTAGAGATGGTCAGGACACCGATAGCAATCAGCCCCAGCATTTT.

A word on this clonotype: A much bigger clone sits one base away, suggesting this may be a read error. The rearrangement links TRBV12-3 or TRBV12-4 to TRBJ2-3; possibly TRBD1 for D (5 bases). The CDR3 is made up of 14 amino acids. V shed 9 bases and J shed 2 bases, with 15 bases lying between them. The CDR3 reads CASRQGPSTDTQYF. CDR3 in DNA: TGTGCCAGTCGGCAGGGTCCCTCCACAGATACGCAGTATTTT.

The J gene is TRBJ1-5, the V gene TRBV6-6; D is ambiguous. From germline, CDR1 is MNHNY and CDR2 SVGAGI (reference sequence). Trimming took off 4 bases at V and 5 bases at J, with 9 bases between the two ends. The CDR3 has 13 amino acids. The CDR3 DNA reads TGTGCCAGCAGTTCCCCCTTTGATCAGCCCCAGCATTTT. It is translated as CASSSPFDQPQHF.

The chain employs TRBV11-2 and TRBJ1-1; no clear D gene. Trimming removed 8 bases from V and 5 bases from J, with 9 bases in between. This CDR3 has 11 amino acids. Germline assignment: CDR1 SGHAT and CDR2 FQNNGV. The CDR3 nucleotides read TGTGCCAGCTGCCATTTAACTGAAGCTTTCTTT. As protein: CASCHLTEAFF.

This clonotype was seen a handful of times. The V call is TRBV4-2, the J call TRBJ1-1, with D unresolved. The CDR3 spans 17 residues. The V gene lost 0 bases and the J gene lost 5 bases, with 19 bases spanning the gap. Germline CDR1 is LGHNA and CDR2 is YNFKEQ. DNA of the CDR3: TGTGCCAGCAGCCAAGACGGCCCATCAGGTTATGGGACTGAAGCTTTCTTT. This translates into CASSQDGPSGYGTEAFF.

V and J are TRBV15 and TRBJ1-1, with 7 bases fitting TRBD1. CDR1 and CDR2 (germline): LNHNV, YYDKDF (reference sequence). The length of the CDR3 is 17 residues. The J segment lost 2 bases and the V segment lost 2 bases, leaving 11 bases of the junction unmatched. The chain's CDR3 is CATSRSRGGGINTEAFF. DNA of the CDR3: TGTGCCACCAGCAGAAGCAGGGGGGGCGGGATAAACACTGAAGCTTTCTTT.

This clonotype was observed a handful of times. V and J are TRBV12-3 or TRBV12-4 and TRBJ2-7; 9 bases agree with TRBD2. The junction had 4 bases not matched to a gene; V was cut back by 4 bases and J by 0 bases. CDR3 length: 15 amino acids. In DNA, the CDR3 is TGTGCCAGCAGTTCAGCGGGAGGTCTCTCCTACGAGCAGTACTTC. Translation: CASSSAGGLSYEQYF.

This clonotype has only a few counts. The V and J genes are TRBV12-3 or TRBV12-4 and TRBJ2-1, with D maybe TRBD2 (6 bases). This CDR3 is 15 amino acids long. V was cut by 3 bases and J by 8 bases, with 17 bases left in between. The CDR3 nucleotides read TGTGCCAGCAGTTTTGTACGGGACTCGGTGGATGAGCAGTTCTTC. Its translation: CASSFVRDSVDEQFF.

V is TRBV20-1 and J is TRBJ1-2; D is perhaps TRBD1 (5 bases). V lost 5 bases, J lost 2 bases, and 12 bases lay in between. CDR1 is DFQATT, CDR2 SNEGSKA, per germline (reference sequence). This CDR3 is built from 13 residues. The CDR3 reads CSAGDGPNYGYTF. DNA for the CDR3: TGCAGTGCTGGGGACGGTCCGAACTATGGCTACACCTTC.

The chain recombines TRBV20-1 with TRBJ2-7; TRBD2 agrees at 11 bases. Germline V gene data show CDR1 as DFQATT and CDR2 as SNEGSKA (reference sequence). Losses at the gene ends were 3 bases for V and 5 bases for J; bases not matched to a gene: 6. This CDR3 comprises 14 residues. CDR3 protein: CSASNSGGANEQYF. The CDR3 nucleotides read TGCAGTGCTAGTAATAGCGGGGGGGCCAACGAGCAGTACTTC.

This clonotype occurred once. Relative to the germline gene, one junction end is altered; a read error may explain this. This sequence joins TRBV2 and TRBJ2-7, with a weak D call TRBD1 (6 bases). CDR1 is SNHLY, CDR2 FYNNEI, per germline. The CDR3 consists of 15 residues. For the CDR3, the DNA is TGTGCCAGCAGACCGCCGGCCCAATGGGACAACGAGCAGAACTTC. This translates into CASRPPAQWDNEQNF.

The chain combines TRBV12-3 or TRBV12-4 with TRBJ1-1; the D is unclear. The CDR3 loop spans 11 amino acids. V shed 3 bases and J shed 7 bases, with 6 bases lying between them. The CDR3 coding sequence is TGTGCCAGCAGTTTCGGCAATGAAGCTTTCTTT. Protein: CASSFGNEAFF.